This TCR beta chain was observed in a study of cytotoxic CD8 clonotypes in ibrutinib-treated CLL. Study-wide context: Among patients, some 25 responded partially and 2 completely; some 15 then stayed remitted and 12 progressed after median around 70 months. Study results and caveats: Baseline-level clonality went beyond age-matched healthy donors and moved in step with circulating CD8+ T-cell counts.

As for this clone: As yet, its antigen is unknown.

In germline, CDR1 is SGHVS, CDR2 FNYEAQ. This CDR3 region has 15 residues. The ends were cut back, 3 bases at V and 0 bases at J, with 6 bases in the middle. Generated by immunoSEQ multiplex PCR, the TCRdb table keeps only in-frame clones and is missing some. The data hold 110,000 to 150,000 clones, with approximately 80% observed a single time. The chain joins TRBV7-6 to TRBJ2-6; no clear D gene. Sequenced here: PBMCs, sampled after 12 months of ibrutinib treatment. This sequence originates from a human donor with chronic lymphocytic leukemia. CDR3 protein: CASSLIFSGANVLTF. In DNA, the CDR3 is TGTGCCAGCAGCTTGATATTCTCTGGGGCCAACGTCCTGACTTTC.